This T cell receptor (beta chain) stems from a study of blood T cell repertoires in COVID-19. Clones were sequenced by immunoSEQ multiplex PCR, and TCRdb holds only the in-frame ones, with some missing. This table has 100,000 or so clones, over 85% appearing once. CDR3 size: 14 residues. Germline V CDR1 and CDR2: LNHDA, SQIVND (reference sequence). V trimming: 9 bases; J trimming: 3 bases; junction bases outside the gene matches: 8. This clone has a handful of counts. What was sequenced was peripheral blood. This TCR derives from a man aged 70-80 years with acute or convalescent COVID-19. The chain has TRBV19 and TRBJ1-3, with 7 nucleotides matching TRBD1. CDR3 protein: CASRQGSIGNTIYF. Here the CDR3 DNA reads TGTGCCAGCCGACAGGGTAGTATTGGAAACACCATATATTTT.